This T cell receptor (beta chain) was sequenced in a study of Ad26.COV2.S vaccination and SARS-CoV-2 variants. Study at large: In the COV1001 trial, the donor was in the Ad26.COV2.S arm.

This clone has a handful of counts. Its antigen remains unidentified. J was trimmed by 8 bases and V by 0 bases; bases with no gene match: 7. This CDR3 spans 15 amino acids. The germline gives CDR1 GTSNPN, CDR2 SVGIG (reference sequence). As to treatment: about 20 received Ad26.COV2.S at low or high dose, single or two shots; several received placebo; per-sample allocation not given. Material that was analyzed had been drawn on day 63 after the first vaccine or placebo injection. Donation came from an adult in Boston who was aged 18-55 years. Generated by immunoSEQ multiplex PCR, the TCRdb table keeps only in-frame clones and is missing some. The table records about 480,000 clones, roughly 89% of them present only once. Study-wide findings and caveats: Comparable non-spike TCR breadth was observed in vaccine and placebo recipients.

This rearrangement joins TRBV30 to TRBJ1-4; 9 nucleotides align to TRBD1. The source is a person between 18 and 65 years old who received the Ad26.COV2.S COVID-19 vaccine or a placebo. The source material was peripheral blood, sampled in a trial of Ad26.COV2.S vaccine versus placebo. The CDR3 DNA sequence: TGTGCCTGGAGTGTAAGGCTTGGGACAGGGGAAAAACTGTTTTTT. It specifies CAWSVRLGTGEKLFF.